Shown below are 31 T cell receptor beta chains from a single sample sequenced in a study of shared clonotypes between healthy human individuals. The data were produced by immunoSEQ multiplex PCR, yet TCRdb's version contains in-frame clones alone and is incomplete. The profile shows fewer than 400,000 clones, about 74% of them singletons. The sample comprised memory CD4+ T cells sorted from blood. Documented subset: CD45RA-negative fraction. All receptors come from a man aged 30 to 45 in good health.

The table lists this clone with a count of one. The V and J genes are TRBV7-9 and TRBJ2-1; 9 bases are a match to TRBD2. With 2 bases clipped from V and 8 bases from J, the junction kept 7 bases outside the gene matches. Germline V gene sequence: CDR1 SEHNR, CDR2 FQNEAQ (reference sequence). The CDR3 has 15 amino acids. CDR3 in amino acids: CASSLKAGGPHEQFF. CDR3 coding DNA: TGTGCCAGCAGCTTAAAGGCGGGAGGGCCCCATGAGCAGTTCTTC.

The chain has TRBV25-1 and TRBJ2-2, with D hard to call. The CDR3 runs to 16 residues. In germline, CDR1 is MGHDK, CDR2 SYGVNS. V was clipped by 0 bases and J by 1 base, with 9 bases between them. The CDR3 loop reads CASSEYRQMNTGELFF. In DNA form, the CDR3 reads TGTGCCAGCAGTGAATATAGGCAAATGAACACCGGGGAGCTGTTTTTT.

Points on this clone: At one end the junction does not follow the germline gene, possibly because of a read error. The V gene is TRBV29-1, the J gene TRBJ2-3; tentative D call: TRBD1 (6 bases). This CDR3 spans 12 amino acids. Germline V gene lookup returns CDR1 SQVTM and CDR2 ANQGSEA. The CDR3 bases are TGCAGCGTTGTGGTCGTGACAGGTACGCAGTATTTT. Translated: CSVVVVTGTQYF.

This rearrangement joins TRBV18 to TRBJ1-1, with no clear D. CDR3 length equals 14 residues. V lost 1 base and J lost 4, with 10 bases in between. Germline V gene lookup returns CDR1 KGHSH and CDR2 LQKENI. The CDR3 spells CASSPLDGSTEAFF. Written as DNA, the CDR3 is TGTGCCAGCTCACCACTTGATGGGAGCACTGAAGCTTTCTTT. Complete variable domain (other parts from reference TRBV18 and TRBJ1-1): NAGVMQNPRHLVRRRGQEARLRCSPMKGHSHVYWYRQLPEEGLKFMVYLQKENIIDESGMPKERFSAEFPKEGPSILRIQQVVRGDSAAYFCASSPLDGSTEAFFGQGTRLTVV.

J is TRBJ1-1 and V is TRBV2; possibly TRBD1 for D (5 bases). The CDR3 totals 15 residues. Germline CDR1 SNHLY, CDR2 FYNNEI. V lost 5 bases and J lost 4, with 17 bases in between. CDR3 nucleotide sequence: TGTGCCAGCAGTCCCTTGGTCAGGGCGGGCACTGAAGCTTTCTTT. Its translation: CASSPLVRAGTEAFF.

This clone was detected ten times or more. V and J are TRBV7-8 and TRBJ2-1; 14 nucleotides line up with TRBD2. Germline V gene lookup returns CDR1 SGHVS and CDR2 FQNEAQ. The CDR3 runs to 14 residues. Trimming at V came to 4 bases and at J to 15 bases, leaving 8 bases not matched to a gene. CDR3 region: CASSSGLAGEFGFF. The CDR3, as DNA: TGTGCCAGCAGCTCGGGACTAGCGGGAGAGTTCGGGTTCTTC.

About this clone itself: One end of the junction fails to match germline, which may point to a read error. The rearrangement uses TRBV5-4 and TRBJ2-3; TRBD2 matches at 12 bases. This CDR3 has 18 amino acids. Germline-derived CDR1 and CDR2 are SGHNT and YYREEE (reference sequence). The CDR3 here is CASSGAASGRASIDTQYF. CDR3 sequence (DNA): TGTGCCAGCAGCGGGGCGGCTAGCGGGAGGGCCAGCATAGATACGCAGTATTTT.

The gene calls are TRBV7-2 and TRBJ2-7, with 9 nucleotides matching TRBD2. The CDR3 sequence is 13 residues long. V lost 8 bases to trimming and J lost 0 bases; unmatched junction nucleotides: 2. Germline V CDR1 and CDR2: SGHTA, FQGNSA. This chain's CDR3 is CASVAGDSYEQYF. The CDR3 DNA reads as TGTGCCAGCGTAGCGGGAGACTCCTACGAGCAGTACTTC.

This chain uses TRBV29-1 with TRBJ2-3, with TRBD1 as a possible D gene (6 bases). The CDR3 extends over 14 amino acids. The germline gives CDR1 SQVTM, CDR2 ANQGSEA. V shed 6 bases and J shed 0 bases, with 13 bases lying between them. The CDR3 region has the DNA TGCAGCGTACCCCGGGACAAAAGCACAGATACGCAGTATTTT. It is translated as CSVPRDKSTDTQYF.

The chain links TRBV28 to TRBJ2-1; D gene unclear. The CDR3 sequence is 14 residues long. Germline lookup yields CDR1 MDHEN and CDR2 SYDVKM. V shed 1 base and J shed 6 bases, with 10 bases lying between them. CDR3 sequence: CASSLLSLTNEQFF. The CDR3 DNA reads TGTGCCAGCAGTTTATTATCTCTGACCAATGAGCAGTTCTTC.

V gene TRBV25-1 combines with J gene TRBJ2-1; D perhaps matches TRBD1 (6 bases). The germline V gene has CDR1 MGHDK and CDR2 SYGVNS. V gave up 2 bases and J gave up 10 bases, with 15 bases separating them. The CDR3 sequence is 14 residues long. The CDR3 here is CASSEIGGAKEQFF. CDR3 coding DNA: TGTGCCAGCAGTGAAATAGGGGGAGCGAAGGAGCAGTTCTTC.

The genes are TRBV5-1 and TRBJ2-7, with 8 bases matching TRBD1. Germline V gene data show CDR1 as SGHRS and CDR2 as YFSETQ. V gave up 4 bases and J gave up 3 bases; unmatched junction bases: 0. The CDR3 sequence is 12 residues long. In DNA, the CDR3 is TGCGCCAGCAGCGGGACAGGCTACGAGCAGTACTTC. It translates to CASSGTGYEQYF.

This clone was counted between two and nine times. The rearrangement joins TRBV19 to TRBJ2-1; D gene uncertain. Germline loops: CDR1 LNHDA, CDR2 SQIVND (reference sequence). V lost 4 bases to trimming and J lost 9 bases, with 7 bases between them. CDR3 size: 11 residues. The CDR3 loop is CASSRWGEQFF. Here the CDR3 DNA reads TGTGCCAGTAGTAGGTGGGGTGAGCAGTTCTTC.

This clone was observed a single time. The genes are TRBV7-9 and TRBJ2-5; D might be TRBD2 (5 bases). This CDR3 is built from 17 residues. V lost 2 bases and J lost 1, with 17 bases in between. The germline CDR1 and CDR2 sequences are SEHNR and FQNEAQ (reference sequence). The CDR3 coding sequence is TGTGCCAGCAGCTTAAAGTTGGCGGGCGGAGCCCAAGAGACCCAGTACTTC. Translation: CASSLKLAGGAQETQYF.

A note on this clone: The junction shows a germline mismatch at one end, possibly a read error. The rearrangement uses TRBV7-7 and TRBJ2-1; D is unresolved. Germline V gene sequence: CDR1 SSHAT, CDR2 FNYEAQ (reference sequence). CDR3 length equals 14 residues. The CDR3 coding sequence is TGTGCTAGCAGCCCAGGTACCTCCTACAATGAGCAGTTCTTC. Residues: CASSPGTSYNEQFF.

The gene calls are TRBV11-2 and TRBJ2-1; 8 bases agree with TRBD1. CDR1 is SGHAT, CDR2 FQNNGV, per germline. V lost 5 bases and J lost 0; bases outside the gene matches: 6. The length of the CDR3 is 16 residues. Written as DNA, the CDR3 is TGTGCCAGCAGCCGGAACAGGGGGAACTCCTACAATGAGCAGTTCTTC. Translated, it gives CASSRNRGNSYNEQFF.

The chain carries TRBV19 and TRBJ2-3; the D gene is possibly TRBD1 (6 bases). The CDR3 has 14 amino acids. V was trimmed by 6 bases and J by 5 bases, leaving 15 bases between them. Germline V gene data show CDR1 as LNHDA and CDR2 as SQIVND (reference sequence). The CDR3 DNA is TGTGCCAGTAGCGGTCGGACAGCTCAAGATACGCAGTATTTT. Encoded protein: CASSGRTAQDTQYF.

The V gene is TRBV28, the J gene TRBJ2-5, with D perhaps being TRBD1 or TRBD2 (5 bases each). Per the germline V gene, CDR1 is MDHEN and CDR2 is SYDVKM. This CDR3 has 14 residues. Trimming stripped 6 bases from V and 4 bases from J, with 15 bases between. The CDR3 reads CASSPFEGRETQYF. As DNA, the CDR3 is TGTGCCAGCAGCCCGTTCGAGGGACGAGAGACCCAGTACTTC.

This chain joins TRBV2 and TRBJ1-5, with D uncertain. The CDR3 is made up of 11 amino acids. With 1 base removed from V and 9 bases from J, the gap between germline ends came to 4 bases. Germline loops: CDR1 SNHLY, CDR2 FYNNEI. CDR3 region: CASSEGGPQHF. In DNA, the CDR3 is TGTGCCAGCAGTGAAGGGGGGCCCCAGCATTTT.

V is TRBV7-2 and J is TRBJ2-7; 11 bases map to TRBD1. V trimming: 2 bases; J trimming: 4 bases; junction bases outside the gene matches: 4. The CDR3 length is 15 residues. Germline V gene sequence: CDR1 SGHTA, CDR2 FQGNSA. Written as DNA, the CDR3 is TGTGCCAGCAGCTTAAGGACAGGGGGCGCTTACGAGCAGTACTTC. As protein: CASSLRTGGAYEQYF. Filled out from reference TRBV7-2 and TRBJ2-7, the complete variable domain reads GAGVSQSPSNKVTEKGKDVELRCDPISGHTALYWYRQSLGQGLEFLIYFQGNSAPDKSGLPSDRFSAERTGGSVSTLTIQRTQQEDSAVYLCASSLRTGGAYEQYFGPGTRLTVT.

The genes are TRBV14 and TRBJ1-5; no firm D call. V was clipped by 0 bases and J by 0 bases, with 21 bases between them. The CDR3 covers 20 residues. Germline CDR1 is SGHDN and CDR2 is FVKESK. CDR3 DNA sequence: TGTGCCAGCAGCCAAGATATGTGCGGGAATAGATCTCATAGCAATCAGCCCCAGCATTTT. It encodes CASSQDMCGNRSHSNQPQHF.

This chain links TRBV5-4 with TRBJ2-2; tentatively, D is TRBD1 (5 bases). Germline loops: CDR1 SGHNT, CDR2 YYREEE (reference sequence). This CDR3 is built from 14 residues. Trimming removed 5 bases from V and 4 bases from J, with 12 bases in between. CDR3 protein: CASRPPGFTGELFF. The CDR3 coding sequence is TGTGCCAGCAGACCCCCAGGGTTCACCGGGGAGCTGTTTTTT.

This rearrangement joins TRBV5-4 to TRBJ1-1; 9 nucleotides align to TRBD1. The CDR3 loop spans 12 amino acids. Trimming removed 1 base from V and 10 bases from J; junction bases left unmatched: 2. Germline loops: CDR1 SGHNT, CDR2 YYREEE (reference sequence). The CDR3 bases are TGTGCCAGCAGCTTGAGGGACAGGGCAGCTTTCTTT. Translation: CASSLRDRAAFF.

V gene TRBV5-6 combines with J gene TRBJ2-7; 8 bases map to TRBD2. The germline V gene has CDR1 SGHDT and CDR2 YYEEEE. This CDR3 is 17 amino acids long. The J segment lost 3 bases and the V segment lost 5 bases, leaving 16 bases of the junction unmatched. The CDR3 nucleotides read TGTGCCAGCAGTACGTATCTAGCGGGTACCGCGAACTACGAGCAGTACTTC. Amino acids: CASSTYLAGTANYEQYF.

V is TRBV5-1 and J is TRBJ2-3, with 7 bases identical to TRBD1. Per germline, CDR1 SGHRS and CDR2 YFSETQ. V lost 7 bases to trimming and J lost 1 base; unmatched junction nucleotides: 9. The CDR3 has 15 amino acids. This chain's CDR3 is CASWFGTGGTDTQYF. The CDR3 region has the DNA TGCGCCAGCTGGTTTGGCACAGGGGGCACAGATACGCAGTATTTT.

The chain uses TRBV11-3 and TRBJ2-6; D possibly uses TRBD1 or TRBD2 (5 bases each). Germline assignment: CDR1 SGHNT and CDR2 YENEEA. The CDR3 extends over 15 amino acids. Trimming stripped 5 bases from V and 0 bases from J, with 8 bases between. The DNA for the CDR3 is TGTGCCAGCAGCCAAGGGACCTCTGGGGCCAACGTCCTGACTTTC. Protein sequence: CASSQGTSGANVLTF.

The table lists this clone with a few counts. This chain links TRBV7-3 with TRBJ2-1; D uncertain. This CDR3 comprises 11 residues. Germline-derived CDR1 and CDR2 are SGHTA and FQGTGA. V gave up 5 bases and J gave up 5 bases, with 4 bases separating them. This CDR3 is CASSLDNEQFF. CDR3 DNA: TGTGCCAGCAGCCTCGACAATGAGCAGTTCTTC.

The chain has TRBV5-1 and TRBJ1-1; D may be TRBD1 (5 bases). The CDR3 has 15 residues. V lost 0 bases, J lost 7 bases, and 16 bases lay in between. The germline CDR1 and CDR2 sequences are SGHRS and YFSETQ. CDR3 bases: TGCGCCAGCAGCTTGGATTCAGGGCTCAAAGGTGAAGCTTTCTTT. This encodes CASSLDSGLKGEAFF.

The V gene is TRBV27, the J gene TRBJ1-2; tentative D call: TRBD1 (5 bases). Trimming left V 2 bases short and J 3 bases short, with 13 bases between. The CDR3 has 15 residues. The germline V gene encodes CDR1 MNHEY and CDR2 SMNVEV (reference sequence). The CDR3 DNA sequence: TGTGCCAGCAGTTTAGCGGGGGAAGGACACTATGGCTACACCTTC. It encodes CASSLAGEGHYGYTF.

The chain recombines TRBV30 with TRBJ2-5; D is uncertain. The CDR3 covers 14 residues. Germline V gene data show CDR1 as GTSNPN and CDR2 as SVGIG (reference sequence). The V and J ends lost 1 base and 0 bases respectively, with 9 bases between them. For the CDR3, the DNA is TGTGCCTGGAGTGGGAAGAGACACCAAGAGACCCAGTACTTC. It is translated as CAWSGKRHQETQYF.

This chain links TRBV11-1 with TRBJ2-4; no clear D gene. With 5 bases removed from V and 5 bases from J, the gap between germline ends came to 10 bases. CDR1 is SGHAT and CDR2 is FQDESV in the germline V gene (reference sequence). This CDR3 has 13 amino acids. CDR3 in amino acids: CASSPRRENIQYF. In nucleotides, the CDR3 is TGTGCCAGCAGCCCACGACGGGAAAACATTCAGTACTTC. The complete variable domain, with remaining parts taken from reference TRBV11-1 and TRBJ2-4, reads EAEVAQSPRYKITEKSQAVAFWCDPISGHATLYWYRQILGQGPELLVQFQDESVVDDSQLPKDRFSAERLKGVDSTLKIQPAELGDSAMYLCASSPRRENIQYFGAGTRLSVL.